The 26 T cell receptor beta chains below all came from one sample that was sequenced in a study of cytomegalovirus exposure and HLA in healthy donors. PCR was performed using 60 Vbeta and 13 Jbeta primers. Sequencing was performed with immunoSEQ multiplex PCR; in TCRdb, only in-frame clones are kept and a portion is missing. The repertoire holds about 200,000 clones, with 82% as singletons. What was sequenced was PBMCs. Receptors were obtained from a woman aged 50 to 60 in good health and CMV-seropositive.

This sequence joins TRBV28 and TRBJ2-5, with a weak D call TRBD1 (5 bases). The V gene's germline CDR1 is MDHEN and CDR2 SYDVKM. The CDR3 covers 13 residues. Trimming shortened V by 6 bases and J by 1 base, and 9 bases separated the two germline ends. The CDR3 region has the DNA TGTGCCAGCAGGTCAGGGCCCCAAGAGACCCAGTACTTC. It translates to CASRSGPQETQYF. The full variable domain, completed using reference TRBV28 and TRBJ2-5, is DVKVTQSSRYLVKRTGEKVFLECVQDMDHENMFWYRQDPGLGLRLIYFSYDVKMKEKGDIPEGYSVSREKKERFSLILESASTNQTSMYLCASRSGPQETQYFGPGTRLLVL.

For the CDR3, the DNA is TGTGCCAGCAGAGGCAACCGGGACAGGGAAAACTATGGCTACACCTTC. Its protein is CASRGNRDRENYGYTF. V usage is TRBV6-6 and J usage is TRBJ1-2, with TRBD1 matching 9 bases. Germline V CDR1 and CDR2: MNHNY, SVGAGI (reference sequence). This CDR3 is 16 amino acids long. V lost 6 bases and J lost 2; bases outside the gene matches: 10.

For the CDR3, the DNA is TGTGCCAGCAGTTTATACCAGGGAACGTTTAACAATGAGCAGTTCTTC. It is translated as CASSLYQGTFNNEQFF. The chain links TRBV28 to TRBJ2-1, with a tentative D call TRBD1 (5 bases). Germline-derived CDR1 and CDR2 are MDHEN and SYDVKM. The CDR3 length is 16 residues. V was trimmed by 1 base and J by 5 bases, leaving 15 bases between them.

The chain links TRBV5-1 to TRBJ1-2; TRBD1 aligns across 9 bases. The V gene's germline CDR1 is SGHRS and CDR2 YFSETQ. The ends lost 3 bases at V and 2 bases at J; junction bases unmatched: 5. The CDR3 runs 15 residues. The CDR3 is CASSSSGTGNYGYTF. The DNA of the CDR3 is TGCGCCAGCAGCTCCTCCGGGACAGGGAACTATGGCTACACCTTC. Filled out from reference TRBV5-1 and TRBJ1-2, the complete variable domain reads KAGVTQTPRYLIKTRGQQVTLSCSPISGHRSVSWYQQTPGQGLQFLFEYFSETQRNKGNFPGRFSGRQFSNSRSEMNVSTLELGDSALYLCASSSSGTGNYGYTFGSGTRLTVV.

The chain has TRBV5-6 and TRBJ2-5; a possible D gene is TRBD1 (5 bases). This CDR3 comprises 15 residues. Germline lookup yields CDR1 SGHDT and CDR2 YYEEEE. Trimming left V 0 bases short and J 0 bases short, with 9 bases between. CDR3 region: CASSLGGRDQETQYF. The CDR3 DNA reads as TGTGCCAGCAGCTTGGGGGGCAGGGACCAAGAGACCCAGTACTTC.

As regards this clone: The sample carries other DNA sequences with the same CDR3. The chain employs TRBV10-3 and TRBJ1-1; D possibly corresponds to TRBD1 (6 bases). Trimming removed 0 bases from V and 1 base from J, with 6 bases in between. This CDR3 contains 14 residues. The germline CDR1 and CDR2 sequences are ENHRY and SYGVKD. CDR3 residues: CAISESGGNTEAFF. CDR3 coding DNA: TGTGCCATCAGTGAGTCAGGGGGGAACACTGAAGCTTTCTTT.

Concerning this clone itself: An end of the junction does not agree with germline; a read error may underlie this. This chain joins TRBV5-6 and TRBJ2-6, with a possible D match to TRBD1 (5 bases). The germline V gene encodes CDR1 SGHDT and CDR2 YYEEEE. CDR3 length: 15 residues. In nucleotides, the CDR3 is TGTGCCAGCAGCGTTACAGTATCTGGGGCCAACGGCCTGACTTTC. It is translated as CASSVTVSGANGLTF. Supplemented by reference TRBV5-6 and TRBJ2-6, the full variable domain reads DAGVTQSPTHLIKTRGQQVTLRCSPKSGHDTVSWYQQALGQGPQFIFQYYEEEERQRGNFPDRFSGHQFPNYSSELNVNALLLGDSALYLCASSVTVSGANGLTFGAGSRLTVL.

The table lists this clone with a count of one. The V and J genes are TRBV29-1 and TRBJ2-2, with 7 bases lining up with TRBD1. Trimming cost V 6 bases and J 0 bases; bases outside gene matches: 4. Germline assignment: CDR1 SQVTM and CDR2 ANQGSEA. The CDR3 runs 14 residues. DNA of the CDR3: TGCAGCGTCCCGGACAGGACGAACACCGGGGAGCTGTTTTTT. It codes for CSVPDRTNTGELFF.

The genes are TRBV18 and TRBJ2-1; D is undetermined. Trimming removed 3 bases from V and 2 bases from J, with 8 bases in between. CDR3 length: 14 residues. Germline values: CDR1 KGHSH, CDR2 LQKENI. CDR3 sequence reads: CASSPTNTYNEQFF. The CDR3 nucleotides read TGTGCCAGCTCACCCACTAATACCTACAATGAGCAGTTCTTC.

The chain carries TRBV5-4 and TRBJ2-2, with 9 bases identical to TRBD2. Trimming removed 0 bases from V and 6 bases from J; junction bases left unmatched: 9. Germline V gene lookup returns CDR1 SGHNT and CDR2 YYREEE (reference sequence). This CDR3 has 17 amino acids. CDR3 nucleotide sequence: TGTGCCAGCAGCTTGGTAGCGGGGGTGTCGGTAGCCGGGGAGCTGTTTTTT. Its protein is CASSLVAGVSVAGELFF. Based on the CDR3 plus reference TRBV5-4 and TRBJ2-2, the full variable domain is ETGVTQSPTHLIKTRGQQVTLRCSSQSGHNTVSWYQQALGQGPQFIFQYYREEENGRGNFPPRFSGLQFPNYSSELNVNALELDDSALYLCASSLVAGVSVAGELFFGEGSRLTVL.

The CDR3 DNA is TGTGCCAGCAGTGTCGCAGGGGGCAGAGAGCAGTACTTC. Its translation: CASSVAGGREQYF. The chain links TRBV2 to TRBJ2-7; 8 positions match TRBD1. Germline V CDR1 and CDR2: SNHLY, FYNNEI. Trimming took 4 bases from V and 7 from J; bases not matched to a gene: 6. The CDR3 runs to 13 residues.

Points on this clone: The sample carries other DNA sequences with the same CDR3. The chain recombines TRBV5-5 with TRBJ2-7, with a weak D call TRBD1 (5 bases). The CDR3 is 13 amino acids. From germline, CDR1 is SGHKS and CDR2 YYEKEE (reference sequence). The V end was cut by 0 bases, the J end by 3 bases, with 7 bases between. CDR3 protein: CASSLAQGYEQYF. The DNA for the CDR3 is TGTGCCAGCAGCTTGGCGCAGGGCTACGAGCAGTACTTC.

This rearrangement joins TRBV6-6 to TRBJ2-3; TRBD2 matches at 13 bases. The CDR3 consists of 16 residues. CDR1 MNHNY and CDR2 SVGAGI come from the germline V gene (reference sequence). V was clipped by 1 base and J by 5 bases; unmatched bases: 3. The CDR3 reads CASSYFTSGRGDTQYF. The DNA of the CDR3 is TGTGCCAGCAGTTACTTCACTAGCGGGAGGGGAGATACGCAGTATTTT.

This chain links TRBV2 with TRBJ1-3; tentative D call: TRBD1 (6 bases). Germline CDR1 reads SNHLY; CDR2 reads FYNNEI. The CDR3 is made up of 14 amino acids. V was clipped by 6 bases and J by 0 bases, with 9 bases between them. The CDR3 coding sequence is TGTGCCAGCAGCATACAGGGCTCTGGAAACACCATATATTTT. This encodes CASSIQGSGNTIYF.

About this clone: The junction departs from the called germline gene at one end, perhaps through a read error. The rearrangement links TRBV7-9 to TRBJ2-3; 10 bases map to TRBD2. This CDR3 region has 15 residues. Germline V gene lookup returns CDR1 SEHNR and CDR2 FQNEAQ (reference sequence). CDR3: CSSSLGSGRDYTQYF. The CDR3 DNA reads TGTTCCAGCAGCTTAGGCAGCGGGAGGGATTATACGCAGTATTTT. Supplemented by reference TRBV7-9 and TRBJ2-3, the full variable domain reads DTGVSQNPRHKITKRGQNVTFRCDPISEHNRLYWYRQTLGQGPEFLTYFQNEAQLEKSRLLSDRFSAERPKGSFSTLEIQRTEQGDSAMYLCSSSLGSGRDYTQYFGPGTRLTVL.

In this sample, this clone turned up once. The rearrangement joins TRBV6-5 to TRBJ2-7; D possibly corresponds to TRBD1 (5 bases). Germline-derived CDR1 and CDR2 are MNHEY and SVGAGI. V was trimmed by 0 bases and J by 1 base, leaving 10 bases between them. The CDR3 runs 15 residues. The DNA of the CDR3 is TGTGCCAGCAGTTACTCGTTCCAGGGATCCTACGAGCAGTACTTC. Amino acids: CASSYSFQGSYEQYF.

The J gene is TRBJ2-6, the V gene TRBV9; 9 bases align to TRBD1. Trimming cost V 3 bases and J 0 bases; bases outside gene matches: 10. In germline, CDR1 is SGDLS, CDR2 YYNGEE. This CDR3 spans 19 amino acids. For the CDR3, the DNA is TGTGCCAGCAGCGCGGGACAGGGATCCCACAGCTCTGGGGCCAACGTCCTGACTTTC. Protein product: CASSAGQGSHSSGANVLTF.

The chain has TRBV6-5 and TRBJ2-7; maybe TRBD1 (6 bases). Per the germline V gene, CDR1 is MNHEY and CDR2 is SVGAGI. Trimming removed 0 bases from V and 2 bases from J, with 14 bases in between. CDR3 size: 16 residues. The CDR3 loop is CASSYSSAGAAYEQYF. The CDR3 DNA sequence: TGTGCCAGCAGTTACTCTTCGGCAGGGGCCGCCTACGAGCAGTACTTC.

CDR3: CSVDRSYNEQFF. CDR3 bases: TGCAGCGTTGACCGTTCCTACAATGAGCAGTTCTTC. This chain uses TRBV29-1 with TRBJ2-1; D is unclear. Trimming pared 3 bases from V and 1 base from J, leaving 4 bases between. Germline V CDR1 and CDR2: SQVTM, ANQGSEA. CDR3 length: 12 residues.

Note on this clone: A junction boundary mismatches the germline segment, possibly from a read error. V and J are TRBV4-1 and TRBJ1-5, with a tentative D call TRBD1 (5 bases). Germline CDR1 is MGHRA and CDR2 is YSYEKL. This CDR3 spans 16 amino acids. The CDR3 spells CASGQSGTQANQPQHF. The CDR3 region has the DNA TGCGCCAGCGGCCAGAGCGGGACCCAGGCAAATCAGCCCCAGCATTTT.

This chain links TRBV27 with TRBJ2-4; no definite D call. The length of the CDR3 is 13 residues. Germline assignment: CDR1 MNHEY and CDR2 SMNVEV (reference sequence). Trimming removed 3 bases at V and 7 bases at J, with 10 bases between. For the CDR3, the DNA is TGTGCCAGCAGTTTGTCCGGAGACAACATTCAGTACTTC. As protein: CASSLSGDNIQYF.

The CDR3 bases are TGCAGCGTAGCACAGGGTGTCTATGGCTACACCTTC. This gives the protein CSVAQGVYGYTF. The chain is built from TRBV29-1 and TRBJ1-2; D might be TRBD1 (6 bases). The CDR3 is 12 amino acids. The germline CDR1 and CDR2 sequences are SQVTM and ANQGSEA. V lost 6 bases and J 4 bases, leaving 12 bases between the germline ends.

The rearrangement links TRBV9 to TRBJ1-3; maybe TRBD1 (5 bases). Looked up from germline, CDR1 is SGDLS and CDR2 is YYNGEE. V shed 0 bases and J shed 0 bases, with 7 bases lying between them. There are 15 residues in the CDR3. CDR3 nucleotide sequence: TGTGCCAGCAGCGTAGAAGGGGACTCTGGAAACACCATATATTTT. Translated, it gives CASSVEGDSGNTIYF.

V and J are TRBV13 and TRBJ1-1, with D possibly being TRBD1 (5 bases). Between the trimmed V and J ends, which lost 6 bases and 7 bases, there was a span of 12 bases. This CDR3 has 12 amino acids. Looked up from germline, CDR1 is PRHDT and CDR2 is FYEKMQ (reference sequence). The CDR3 DNA reads TGTGCCAGCAGACCCCGACAGAGTGAAGCTTTCTTT. Translation: CASRPRQSEAFF.

This sequence joins TRBV6-6 and TRBJ2-2; D may be TRBD2 (5 bases). V was trimmed by 5 bases and J by 4 bases, leaving 14 bases between them. The CDR3 spans 15 residues. Germline V lookup: CDR1 MNHNY, CDR2 SVGAGI (reference sequence). CDR3 amino acids: CASSDWESVTGELFF. In nucleotides, the CDR3 is TGTGCCAGCAGTGATTGGGAGTCGGTCACCGGGGAGCTGTTTTTT.

The J gene is TRBJ2-7, the V gene TRBV28; the D gene is possibly TRBD2 (6 bases). V lost 6 bases and J lost 5, with 26 bases in between. This CDR3 has 17 residues. Germline V CDR1 and CDR2: MDHEN, SYDVKM. CDR3 protein: CASSINSGTSYGDEQYF. As DNA, the CDR3 is TGTGCCAGCAGCATAAACTCCGGGACTTCATACGGCGACGAGCAGTACTTC.